This T cell receptor beta chain originates from a study of CD8 T cells in Susac syndrome. Germline-derived CDR1 and CDR2 are LGHDT and YNNKEL (reference sequence). This CDR3 contains 13 residues. V gave up 0 bases and J gave up 7 bases, with 6 bases separating them. RNA amounts of about 0.45 to 1 ug underwent reverse transcription with random hexamers. MiXCR was run by TCRdb on the immunoSEQ multiplex PCR reads, yielding one entry per CDR3 protein. In the table there are some 200,000 distinct CDR3 sequences, roughly 92% of which are singletons. Sequenced material: CD8+ T cells from PBMCs. The receptor was isolated from a human donor with multiple sclerosis. The chain recombines TRBV3-1 with TRBJ1-4; no clear D. CDR3 in amino acids: CASSQDWGEKLFF. The CDR3 DNA sequence: TGTGCCAGCAGCCAAGATTGGGGTGAAAAACTGTTTTTT.